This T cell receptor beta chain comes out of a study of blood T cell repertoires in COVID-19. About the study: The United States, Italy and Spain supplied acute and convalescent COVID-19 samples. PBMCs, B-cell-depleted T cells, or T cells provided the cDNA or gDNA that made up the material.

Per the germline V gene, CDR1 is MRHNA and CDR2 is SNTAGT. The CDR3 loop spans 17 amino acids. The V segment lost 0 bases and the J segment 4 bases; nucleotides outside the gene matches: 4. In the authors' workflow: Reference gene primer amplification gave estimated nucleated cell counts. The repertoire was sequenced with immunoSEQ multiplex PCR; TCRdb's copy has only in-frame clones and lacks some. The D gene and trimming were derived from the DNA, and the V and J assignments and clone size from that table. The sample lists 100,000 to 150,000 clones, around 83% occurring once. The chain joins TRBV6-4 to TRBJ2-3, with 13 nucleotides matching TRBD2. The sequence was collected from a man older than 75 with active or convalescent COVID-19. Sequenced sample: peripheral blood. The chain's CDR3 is CASSDSGTSGGADTQYF. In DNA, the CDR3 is TGTGCCAGCAGTGACTCGGGAACTAGCGGGGGGGCAGATACGCAGTATTTT.